Described below is a single T cell receptor (beta chain) sequence and its context. Its antigen is unknown. The sample originates from a study of Ad26.COV2.S vaccination and SARS-CoV-2 variants. Study-wide results and limits: In TCR breadth and depth analyses, total T cell responses may have been underestimated. Spike-specific TCR breadth was greater in vaccine than placebo recipients.

Treatment reported: around 19 received Ad26.COV2.S at low or high dose, single or two shots; several received placebo; per-sample allocation not given. Collection of samples fell on day 63 after the first vaccine or placebo injection. The vaccine antigen was prefusion-stabilized Wuhan SARS-CoV-2 spike. TCRdb keeps only in-frame clones here, not all; method: immunoSEQ multiplex PCR. The sample has some 340,000 clones, around 83% seen once. The CDR3 is 17 amino acids. The germline CDR1 and CDR2 sequences are SGHAT and FQNNGV. J gave up 5 bases and V 0 bases, and 10 bases lay outside the gene matches. V gene TRBV11-2 combines with J gene TRBJ1-2, with TRBD1 matching 9 bases. The specimen comprised peripheral blood, sampled in a trial of Ad26.COV2.S vaccine versus placebo. The TCR was taken from a person between 18 and 65 years old who received the Ad26.COV2.S COVID-19 vaccine or a placebo. The CDR3 DNA is TGTGCCAGCAGCTTAGATGACCGGACAGGGGAGGATTATGGCTACACCTTC. As protein: CASSLDDRTGEDYGYTF.